This TCR beta chain was recorded in a study of blood T cell repertoires in COVID-19. Study-wide background: The cDNA or gDNA used as material had been derived from T cells, B-cell-depleted T cells, or PBMCs.

Germline V gene data show CDR1 as SGHRS and CDR2 as YFSETQ. Trimming at V came to 0 bases and at J to 5 bases, leaving 4 bases not matched to a gene. CDR3 size: 15 residues. In the authors' workflow: Amplified reference gene primers provided the basis for estimating nucleated cell counts. Libraries were prepared by immunoSEQ multiplex PCR; TCRdb keeps only in-frame clonotypes and omits some of them. That table gives V, J and clone size, and the DNA gave D and trimming. The profile shows a few hundred thousand clones, roughly 84% of them singletons. Sequencing was done on a sample of PBMCs or T cells enriched from blood (not recorded which). The J gene is TRBJ2-3, the V gene TRBV5-1; the match to TRBD2 covers 9 bases. This TCR was recovered from a woman aged 25 to 45 who had recovered from COVID-19. The CDR3 is CASSLGVAGVDTQYF. The CDR3 DNA reads as TGCGCCAGCAGCTTGGGTGTAGCGGGAGTAGATACGCAGTATTTT. The variable domain in full, completed from reference TRBV5-1 and TRBJ2-3, reads KAGVTQTPRYLIKTRGQQVTLSCSPISGHRSVSWYQQTPGQGLQFLFEYFSETQRNKGNFPGRFSGRQFSNSRSEMNVSTLELGDSALYLCASSLGVAGVDTQYFGPGTRLTVL.